This section outlines one TCR beta chain sequence together with its context. Trimming left V 6 bases short and J 0 bases short, with 11 bases between. The CDR3 has 14 residues. Germline V gene data show CDR1 as LGHNA and CDR2 as YNFKEQ. Libraries were prepared by immunoSEQ multiplex PCR; TCRdb keeps only in-frame clonotypes and omits some of them. The sample gives about 100,000 clones, 88% of which show up once; around 5% is in the top ten. The sample is drawn from a study of blood T cell repertoires in COVID-19. Study-level background: Samples came from the United States, Italy and Spain, spanning acute and convalescent COVID-19. PBMCs, B-cell-depleted T cells, or T cells provided the cDNA or gDNA that made up the material.

This sequence joins TRBV4-2 and TRBJ2-5; possible D gene TRBD1, 6 bases. The receptor's source is a human donor in a cohort sampled during active COVID-19. Sequences were obtained from peripheral blood. The CDR3 sequence: CASRKDRYQETQYF. The CDR3 bases are TGTGCCAGCAGGAAGGACAGATACCAAGAGACCCAGTACTTC.